One and the same sample provided the 12 T cell receptor beta chains below, sequenced in a study of T cells in Graves' hyperthyroidism and ophthalmopathy. What was amplified from RNA transcripts were TCR beta CDR3 regions. First-round RT-PCR targeting the TCR CDR3 was performed with the HTBI primer set. TCRdb ran MiXCR on the multiplex PCR reads and lists one entry per CDR3 protein. Of roughly 720,000 distinct CDR3 sequences detected, about 18% appear once; the ten largest clones hold about 16%. Input material: blood. These TCRs come from a man aged 50-60 years with Graves' hyperthyroidism.

This clonotype was seen repeatedly, ten times or more. The rearrangement joins TRBV28 to TRBJ2-1; tentatively, D is TRBD2 (6 bases). Germline CDR1 and CDR2: MDHEN and SYDVKM. This CDR3 is 15 amino acids long. V gave up 8 bases and J gave up 10 bases, with 24 bases separating them. CDR3 amino acids: CASSPIGNREREQFF. CDR3 bases: TGTGCCAGCTCCCCGATCGGTAACCGGGAGCGGGAGCAGTTCTTC.

This sequence joins TRBV20-1 and TRBJ2-5; 15 bases line up with TRBD2. The CDR3 runs to 16 residues. In germline, CDR1 is DFQATT, CDR2 SNEGSKA (reference sequence). V trimming: 5 bases; J trimming: 5 bases; junction bases outside the gene matches: 9. Here the CDR3 reads CSAFRTSGRATETQYF. The CDR3 region has the DNA TGCAGTGCTTTCCGGACTAGCGGGAGGGCCACGGAGACCCAGTACTTC.

V and J are TRBV29-1 and TRBJ2-7; tentatively, D is TRBD2 (5 bases). Trimming stripped 7 bases from V and 3 bases from J, with 25 bases between. The CDR3 has 16 amino acids. In germline, CDR1 is SQVTM, CDR2 ANQGSEA. The CDR3: CSAQRGPGIMGYEQYF. Here the CDR3 DNA reads TGCAGCGCCCAAAGAGGGCCTGGCATAATGGGCTACGAGCAGTACTTC.

This clonotype was picked up a small number of times. The CDR3 loop is CASSRYGQLNTEAFF. The CDR3 DNA is TGTGCCAGTAGTCGATATGGACAGTTGAACACTGAAGCTTTCTTT. The J gene is TRBJ1-1, the V gene TRBV19, with D possibly matching TRBD1 (6 bases). Germline loops: CDR1 LNHDA, CDR2 SQIVND (reference sequence). The CDR3 is 15 amino acids. V gave up 5 bases and J gave up 0 bases, with 13 bases separating them.

In this sample, this clonotype turned up many times. This rearrangement joins TRBV5-1 to TRBJ1-2, with 7 positions matching TRBD1. Germline lookup yields CDR1 SGHRS and CDR2 YFSETQ. The length of the CDR3 is 14 residues. V lost 4 bases, J lost 0 bases, and 3 bases stayed unmatched. CDR3 DNA: TGCGCCAGCAGCATCGGACAGGCTAACTATGGCTACACCTTC. Translation: CASSIGQANYGYTF.

V and J are TRBV12-3 or TRBV12-4 and TRBJ2-4; D not certain. V lost 7 bases and J 0 bases, leaving 22 bases between the germline ends. CDR3 length: 18 residues. CDR3 sequence (DNA): TGTGCCAGCATTCTCCCATCGGAGCTACCGTTAGCCAAAAACATTCAGTACTTC. Amino acid sequence: CASILPSELPLAKNIQYF.

This clonotype was seen ten or more times. The J gene is TRBJ1-2, the V gene TRBV5-1, with TRBD1 as a possible D gene (5 bases). The CDR3 consists of 15 residues. Looked up from germline, CDR1 is SGHRS and CDR2 is YFSETQ. The germline V and J ends were trimmed by 1 base and 6 bases, with 16 bases remaining between them. For the CDR3, the DNA is TGCGCCAGCAGCTTGTCCCGGGACGGGATGAATGGCTACACCTTC. Amino acids: CASSLSRDGMNGYTF.

The chain uses TRBV11-3 and TRBJ2-2, with 13 bases fitting TRBD2. CDR1 and CDR2 (germline): SGHNT, YENEEA. The J segment lost 5 bases and the V segment lost 5 bases, leaving 8 bases of the junction unmatched. This CDR3 has 17 amino acids. Here the CDR3 DNA reads TGTGCCAGCAGCCTCATCGGACTAGCGGGAGAGACCGGGGAGCTGTTTTTT. It specifies CASSLIGLAGETGELFF.

This clonotype came up many times. The gene calls are TRBV20-1 and TRBJ1-1; D not certain. Trimming took 6 bases from V and 1 from J, leaving 12 bases between them. There are 13 residues in the CDR3. From germline, CDR1 is DFQATT and CDR2 SNEGSKA (reference sequence). The chain's CDR3 is CSASGQTNTEAFF. In nucleotides, the CDR3 is TGCAGTGCGAGCGGGCAGACGAACACTGAAGCTTTCTTT.

J is TRBJ1-1 and V is TRBV29-1; D gene uncertain. V lost 7 bases, J lost 1 base, and 10 bases lay in between. The CDR3 has 12 amino acids. Germline assignment: CDR1 SQVTM and CDR2 ANQGSEA. Here the CDR3 DNA reads TGCAGCGCCGGATGGGGGAACACTGAAGCTTTCTTT. This translates into CSAGWGNTEAFF.

This clonotype has a handful of counts. The chain recombines TRBV30 with TRBJ2-7; possibly TRBD2 for D (6 bases). CDR1 is GTSNPN and CDR2 is SVGIG in the germline V gene (reference sequence). With 2 bases removed from V and 2 bases from J, the gap between germline ends came to 10 bases. This CDR3 contains 13 residues. The CDR3 region is CAWSILAPYEQYF. CDR3 bases: TGTGCCTGGAGTATTCTAGCGCCCTACGAGCAGTACTTC.

J is TRBJ2-3 and V is TRBV18, with D possibly TRBD1 on 6 matching bases. The CDR3 covers 17 residues. Germline assignment: CDR1 KGHSH and CDR2 LQKENI. V dropped 3 bases and J dropped 0 bases, with 16 bases sitting between them. The CDR3 DNA reads as TGTGCCAGCTCACCTAACAGGGTCTTGGGAAGCACAGATACGCAGTATTTT. It yields the protein CASSPNRVLGSTDTQYF.